This T cell receptor beta chain came from a study of blood T cell repertoires in COVID-19. Overall study context: Sites in the United States, Italy and Spain provided acute and convalescent COVID-19 samples. T cells, B-cell-depleted T cells, or PBMCs provided the cDNA or gDNA that served as material.

As handled by the study authors: It was from reference gene primer amplification that nucleated cell counts were estimated. Generated by immunoSEQ multiplex PCR, the TCRdb table keeps only in-frame clones and is missing some. For V, J and clone size, that table is used; D and trimming come from the DNA. The sample has tens of thousands of clones; approximately 87% are singletons. The V end lost 8 bases, the J end lost 1 base, and 6 bases lay between the germline ends. CDR1 is MDHEN and CDR2 is SYDVKM in the germline V gene. The CDR3 consists of 11 residues. This receptor was obtained from a human donor in a cohort sampled during active COVID-19. Input material: peripheral blood. This chain uses TRBV28 with TRBJ2-7, with D possibly being TRBD2 (6 bases). This CDR3 is CASRGSYEQYF. The CDR3 DNA reads as TGTGCCAGCCGGGGGTCCTACGAGCAGTACTTC.